Listed below are T cell receptor beta chains from one sample, sequenced in a study of cytomegalovirus exposure and HLA in healthy donors. Clones were read by immunoSEQ multiplex PCR, and TCRdb kept only the in-frame ones, dropping some. Reported are around 200,000 clones; the ten largest clones contain roughly 0.83%. Input material: PBMCs. The origin of the receptors is a woman aged 18 to 35 in good health and CMV-seropositive. The CDR3 runs from the conserved cysteine through the conserved F or W. Fields, in order: V gene, J gene, D gene, CDR3 protein, CDR3 DNA. D genes are given only for firm matches.

TRBV2,TRBJ1-2,.,CASSDRKSLNYGYTF,TGTGCCAGCAGTGACAGGAAATCGCTAAATTATGGCTACACCTTC
TRBV19,TRBJ1-2,.,CASRQGGYGYTF,TGTGCCAGTAGACAGGGTGGCTATGGCTACACCTTC
TRBV4-1,TRBJ2-7,.,CASSPRHDSSYEQYF,TGCGCCAGCAGCCCCAGACACGATAGCTCCTACGAGCAGTACTTC
TRBV29-1,TRBJ1-1,TRBD1,CSVDTGTGGVGTEAFF,TGCAGCGTCGACACCGGGACAGGGGGCGTAGGAACTGAAGCTTTCTTT
TRBV2,TRBJ1-6,.,CASSRHPNSPLHF,TGTGCCAGCAGTAGACACCCCAATTCACCCCTCCACTTT
TRBV4-1,TRBJ2-6,TRBD2,CATSRGVFSGANVLTF,TGCGCCACCTCCCGGGGGGTTTTCTCTGGGGCCAACGTCCTGACTTTC
TRBV10-1,TRBJ2-2,.,CASSESVANTGELFF,TGCGCCAGCAGTGAGTCGGTAGCTAACACCGGGGAGCTGTTTTTT
TRBV19,TRBJ2-1,TRBD1,CASSSGTGPLGEQFF,TGTGCCAGTAGCTCCGGGACAGGGCCCCTCGGTGAGCAGTTCTTC
TRBV6-5,TRBJ2-2,TRBD1,CASSRTGGGGELFF,TGTGCCAGCAGTCGGACAGGGGGCGGCGGGGAGCTGTTTTTT
TRBV29-1,TRBJ1-1,TRBD1,CSVDEQGDTEAFF,TGCAGCGTTGACGAACAGGGGGACACTGAAGCTTTCTTT
TRBV4-1,TRBJ2-5,TRBD2,CASSPGTSGGQETQYF,TGCGCCAGCAGCCCGGGGACTAGCGGGGGCCAAGAGACCCAGTACTTC
TRBV15,TRBJ2-7,.,CATSRDRLGSHEQYF,TGTGCCACCAGCAGAGATCGTCTAGGCTCCCACGAGCAGTACTTC
TRBV2,TRBJ1-3,TRBD1,CASRIDRVAGNTIYF,TGTGCCAGCAGGATCGACAGGGTCGCTGGAAACACCATATATTTT
TRBV7-2,TRBJ1-2,.,CASTTPPGDGYTF,TGTGCCAGCACCACCCCTCCGGGGGATGGCTACACCTTC
TRBV7-8,TRBJ2-3,.,CASERAGFYTDTQYF,TGTGCCAGCGAAAGAGCAGGGTTTTACACAGATACGCAGTATTTT
TRBV5-4,TRBJ1-2,.,CASSPPTGTGYTF,TGTGCCAGCAGCCCCCCGACAGGCACCGGCTACACCTTC
TRBV30,TRBJ2-7,TRBD2,CAWGSLAGTQYF,TGTGCCTGGGGCAGCCTAGCGGGGACTCAGTACTTC
TRBV11-1,TRBJ1-1,.,CASSLKGVWDNTEAFF,TGTGCCAGCAGCTTAAAAGGGGTTTGGGACAATACTGAAGCTTTCTTT
TRBV19,TRBJ2-7,TRBD1,CASSEGGTNEQYF,TGTGCCAGTAGTGAAGGGGGCACAAACGAGCAGTACTTC
TRBV27,TRBJ1-1,TRBD1,CASSPYRGNTEAFF,TGTGCCAGCAGTCCTTACAGGGGGAACACTGAAGCTTTCTTT
TRBV10-3,TRBJ2-3,TRBD1,CATQGQRSWDTQYF,TGTGCCACCCAGGGACAGCGCTCATGGGATACGCAGTATTTT
TRBV28,TRBJ1-3,.,CASRQSGATGNTIYF,TGTGCCAGCAGACAGTCGGGAGCCACTGGAAACACCATATATTTT
TRBV30,TRBJ2-7,TRBD2,CAWSGLAGGSSYEQYF,TGTGCCTGGAGCGGACTAGCGGGAGGCTCCTCCTACGAGCAGTACTTC
TRBV2,TRBJ2-1,.,CASRLDYNEQFF,TGTGCCAGCAGGCTAGACTACAATGAGCAGTTCTTC
TRBV29-1,TRBJ1-5,.,CSVADGVLGNQPQHF,TGCAGCGTCGCCGACGGGGTATTGGGCAATCAGCCCCAGCATTTT
TRBV6-1,TRBJ2-5,TRBD1,CASTYRGETQYF,TGTGCCAGCACTTACAGGGGAGAGACCCAGTACTTC
TRBV2,TRBJ1-5,.,CASTQQGSNQPQHF,TGTGCCAGCACCCAACAGGGTAGCAATCAGCCCCAGCATTTT
TRBV4-1,TRBJ1-1,.,CASSQGAGQGTEAFF,TGCGCCAGCAGCCAAGGGGCAGGGCAGGGCACTGAAGCTTTCTTT
TRBV5-8,TRBJ2-5,.,CASSPSGVATQETQYF,TGTGCCAGCAGCCCCTCGGGAGTTGCGACACAAGAGACCCAGTACTTC
TRBV10-3,TRBJ2-1,TRBD2,CAISPGLAGGEQFF,TGTGCCATCAGTCCGGGACTAGCGGGGGGTGAGCAGTTCTTC
TRBV11-2,TRBJ2-5,.,CASSWGRGFQETQYF,TGTGCCAGCAGCTGGGGGAGGGGGTTCCAAGAGACCCAGTACTTC
TRBV10-1,TRBJ1-2,.,CASSQGGSNYGYTF,TGCGCCAGCAGCCAGGGAGGGTCTAACTATGGCTACACCTTC
TRBV14,TRBJ2-7,TRBD1,CASSQPGQGLYEQYF,TGTGCCAGCAGCCAGCCGGGACAGGGCCTCTACGAGCAGTACTTC
TRBV7-9,TRBJ1-5,.,CASSLTDNQPQHF,TGTGCCAGCAGTTTGACAGACAATCAGCCCCAGCATTTT
TRBV18,TRBJ2-5,TRBD2,CASSPQPATSGGTRETQYF,TGTGCCAGCTCACCACAACCTGCGACTAGCGGGGGGACACGAGAGACCCAGTACTTC
TRBV6-5,TRBJ2-3,.,CASSQSTDTQYF,TGTGCCAGCAGCCAGAGCACAGATACGCAGTATTTT
TRBV2,TRBJ2-1,TRBD2,CASSTGLAGGPGSYNEQFF,TGTGCCAGCAGTACGGGACTAGCGGGGGGGCCGGGCTCCTACAATGAGCAGTTCTTC
TRBV5-1,TRBJ1-4,.,CASSLAGNANEKLFF,TGCGCCAGCAGCTTGGCAGGGAACGCTAATGAAAAACTGTTTTTT
TRBV10-3,TRBJ2-1,TRBD2,CAISPSGAYNEQFF,TGTGCCATCAGCCCTAGCGGGGCCTACAATGAGCAGTTCTTC
TRBV7-6,TRBJ2-5,.,CASSMRREETQYF,TGTGCCAGCAGTATGCGGCGTGAAGAGACCCAGTACTTC
TRBV27,TRBJ2-7,.,CASRSGGDSYEQYF,TGTGCCAGCAGGTCTGGCGGTGACTCCTACGAGCAGTACTTC
TRBV5-5,TRBJ2-5,.,CASSARGETQYF,TGTGCCAGCAGCGCCAGAGGGGAGACCCAGTACTTC
TRBV13,TRBJ2-7,TRBD1,CASSGRTGGSSYEQYF,TGTGCCAGCAGCGGACGGACAGGGGGTAGCTCCTACGAGCAGTACTTC
TRBV7-8,TRBJ1-3,.,CASSLPTGTGNTIYF,TGTGCCAGCAGCTTACCGACGGGAACTGGAAACACCATATATTTT
TRBV7-8,TRBJ2-2,.,CASSYGLQPAGELFF,TGTGCCAGCAGCTATGGGCTCCAACCCGCCGGGGAGCTGTTTTTT